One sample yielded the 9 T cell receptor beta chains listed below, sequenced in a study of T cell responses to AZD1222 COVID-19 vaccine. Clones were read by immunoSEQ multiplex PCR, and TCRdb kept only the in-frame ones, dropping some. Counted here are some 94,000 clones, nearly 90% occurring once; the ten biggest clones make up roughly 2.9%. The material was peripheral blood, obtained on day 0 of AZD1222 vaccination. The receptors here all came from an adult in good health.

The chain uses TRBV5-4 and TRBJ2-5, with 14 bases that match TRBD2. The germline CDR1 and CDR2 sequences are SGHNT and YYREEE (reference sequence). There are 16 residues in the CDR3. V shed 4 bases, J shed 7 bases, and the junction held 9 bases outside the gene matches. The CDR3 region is CASSAQTSGRARTQYF. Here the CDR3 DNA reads TGTGCCAGCAGCGCGCAGACTAGCGGGAGGGCACGGACCCAGTACTTC.

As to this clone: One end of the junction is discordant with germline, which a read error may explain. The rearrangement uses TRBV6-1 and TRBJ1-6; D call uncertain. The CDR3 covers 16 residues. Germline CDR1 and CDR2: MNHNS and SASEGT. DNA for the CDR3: TGTGCCAGCAGGGAAGTTTCTAGCTCCTATAATTCACCCCTCCACTTT. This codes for CASREVSSSYNSPLHF.

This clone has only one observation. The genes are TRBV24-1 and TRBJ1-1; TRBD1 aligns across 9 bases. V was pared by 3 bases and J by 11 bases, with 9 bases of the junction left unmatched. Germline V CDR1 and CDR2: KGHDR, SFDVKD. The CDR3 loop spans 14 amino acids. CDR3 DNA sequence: TGTGCCACCAGTGATCATGGGACAGGGCGTCGGGCTTTCTTT. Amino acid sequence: CATSDHGTGRRAFF.

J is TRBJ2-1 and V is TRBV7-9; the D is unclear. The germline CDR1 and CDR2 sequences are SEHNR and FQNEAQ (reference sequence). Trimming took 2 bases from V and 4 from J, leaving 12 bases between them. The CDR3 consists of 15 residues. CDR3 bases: TGTGCCAGCAGCTTACCTTTAAAAGGGTACAATGAGCAGTTCTTC. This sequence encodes CASSLPLKGYNEQFF.

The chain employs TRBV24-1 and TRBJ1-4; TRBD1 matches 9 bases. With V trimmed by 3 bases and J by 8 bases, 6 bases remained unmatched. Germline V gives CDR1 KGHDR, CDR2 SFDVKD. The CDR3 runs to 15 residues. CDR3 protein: CATSDPTGTGEKLFF. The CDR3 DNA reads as TGTGCCACCAGTGATCCGACCGGGACAGGGGAAAAACTGTTTTTT.

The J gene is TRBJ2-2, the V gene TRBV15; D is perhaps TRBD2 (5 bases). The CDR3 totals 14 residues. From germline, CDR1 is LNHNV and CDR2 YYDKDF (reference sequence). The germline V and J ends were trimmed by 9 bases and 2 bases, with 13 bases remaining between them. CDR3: CATEGVSNTGELFF. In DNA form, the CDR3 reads TGTGCCACAGAGGGAGTGAGTAACACCGGGGAGCTGTTTTTT.

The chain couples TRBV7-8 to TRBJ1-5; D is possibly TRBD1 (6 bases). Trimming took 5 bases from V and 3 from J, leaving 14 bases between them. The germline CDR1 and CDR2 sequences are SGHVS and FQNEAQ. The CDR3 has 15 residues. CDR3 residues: CASSPEGQTNQPQHF. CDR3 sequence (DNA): TGTGCCAGCAGCCCCGAAGGACAGACCAATCAGCCCCAGCATTTT. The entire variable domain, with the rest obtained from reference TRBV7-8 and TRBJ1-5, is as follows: GAGVSQSPRYKVAKRGQDVALRCDPISGHVSLFWYQQALGQGPEFLTYFQNEAQLDKSGLPSDRFFAERPEGSVSTLKIQRTQQEDSAVYLCASSPEGQTNQPQHFGDGTRLSIL.

CDR3 region: CASSDVASSTDTQYF. CDR3 DNA sequence: TGTGCCAGCAGCGACGTAGCGTCTAGCACAGATACGCAGTATTTT. The J gene is TRBJ2-3, the V gene TRBV9; maybe TRBD2 (5 bases). The CDR3 extends over 15 amino acids. Germline V CDR1 and CDR2: SGDLS, YYNGEE. V dropped 3 bases and J dropped 0 bases, with 11 bases sitting between them.

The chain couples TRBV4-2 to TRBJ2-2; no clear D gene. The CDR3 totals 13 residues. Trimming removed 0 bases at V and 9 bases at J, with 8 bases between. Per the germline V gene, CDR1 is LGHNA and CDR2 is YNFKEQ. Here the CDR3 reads CASSQDSNRELFF. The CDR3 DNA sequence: TGTGCCAGCAGCCAAGACTCCAACAGGGAGCTGTTTTTT.